Following are 11 T cell receptor beta chains from one sample sequenced in a study of tumor-infiltrating lymphocytes in primary liver carcinoma. TCR beta cDNA was reverse-transcribed from about 500 ng of total RNA. The reaction used a constant-region primer and ProtoScript II reverse transcriptase. Three rounds of nested multiplex PCR with slightly modified ARM-PCR produced TCR beta libraries. Running ten to eleven cycles apiece, the first two PCR rounds relied on TRBV1-TRBV30 forward primers together with a C-beta reverse primer. TCRdb re-derived calls from the multiplex PCR reads in MiXCR, one entry per CDR3 protein. The table shows roughly 100,000 distinct CDR3 sequences, with approximately 70% occurring only once. Co-extraction of RNA and DNA was performed on roughly 20-33 mg of unsorted bulk tissue. Sequencing input: liver tumor tissue from sampling region 2. As to subset: tumor region T2, inferior pole. Receptors were obtained from a woman aged 60-75 years with primary liver carcinoma and hepatitis B virus infection.

By share, this clonotype counts as medium-sized. The J gene is TRBJ2-7, the V gene TRBV12-3 or TRBV12-4, with TRBD2 matching 15 bases. This CDR3 region has 18 residues. The trim removed 3 bases at V and 4 bases at J, leaving 10 bases unmatched. CDR3 amino acids: CASSFGRTSGRVSYEQYF. As DNA, the CDR3 is TGTGCCAGCAGTTTCGGAAGGACTAGCGGGAGGGTTTCATACGAGCAGTACTTC.

This clonotype was counted once. V gene TRBV29-1 combines with J gene TRBJ2-3, with 9 bases lining up with TRBD2. Germline-derived CDR1 and CDR2 are SQVTM and ANQGSEA. The CDR3 covers 13 residues. V dropped 7 bases and J dropped 6; count of bases not matched to a gene: 8. The CDR3 DNA sequence: TGCAGCGCCACTAGCGGGTTGTGCGATACGCAGTATTTT. Encoded protein: CSATSGLCDTQYF.

Of note for this clonotype: A much larger clone differs by one base, so this may be a read error. The chain links TRBV7-9 to TRBJ2-1, with 7 positions matching TRBD2. This CDR3 has 20 residues. The germline V gene has CDR1 SEHNR and CDR2 FQNEAQ (reference sequence). CDR3 protein: CVSSKLRALRGSGYYNEQFF. CDR3 bases: TGTGTCAGCAGCAAACTGCGGGCCCTGCGCGGGAGTGGGTATTACAATGAGCAGTTCTTC.

In this sample, this clonotype turned up many times. The J gene is TRBJ1-1, the V gene TRBV29-1; D not certain. Between the trimmed V and J ends, which lost 7 bases and 3 bases, there was a span of 9 bases. Germline assignment: CDR1 SQVTM and CDR2 ANQGSEA. The CDR3 runs 11 residues. As DNA, the CDR3 is TGCAGCGCCTCTTTTTACACTGAAGCTTTCTTT. Residues: CSASFYTEAFF.

As to this clonotype: Germline and junction disagree at one end, which may indicate a read error. The chain uses TRBV5-6 and TRBJ2-5; TRBD1 matches 9 bases. The CDR3 contains 15 residues. CDR1 SGHDT and CDR2 YYEEEE come from the germline V gene. This CDR3 reads CASSLAGQGRETLYF. CDR3 coding DNA: TGTGCCAGCAGTTTGGCCGGACAGGGGAGAGAGACCCTGTACTTC.

This clonotype was observed many times. Compared with germline, one end of the junction differs, possibly owing to a read error. This rearrangement joins TRBV11-2 to TRBJ2-4; the D gene is possibly TRBD2 (6 bases). Germline V gene data show CDR1 as SGHAT and CDR2 as FQNNGV. CDR3 length equals 17 residues. This CDR3 is CASNLSTGDLAKNIQYF. CDR3 coding DNA: TGTGCCAGCAACTTATCTACCGGGGACTTAGCCAAAAACATTCAGTACTTC.

A note on this clonotype: At one of its ends the junction is not consistent with the germline gene, which may arise from a read error. The CDR3, as DNA: TGCGCCAGCAGCCAACTCGGCAGTGGTGACACTGAAACTTTCTTT. Amino acids: CASSQLGSGDTETFF. This chain uses TRBV4-1 with TRBJ1-1, with D uncertain. The CDR3 totals 15 residues. Germline V gene lookup returns CDR1 MGHRA and CDR2 YSYEKL.

As for this clonotype: The junction and the germline gene differ at one end; a read error may be behind it. CDR3 protein: CASSLGGTSVGNEQSF. In nucleotides, the CDR3 is TGCGCCAGCAGCTTGGGCGGTACTAGCGTGGGTAATGAGCAGTCCTTC. The chain has TRBV5-1 and TRBJ2-1; 7 nucleotides agree with TRBD2. Germline V lookup: CDR1 SGHRS, CDR2 YFSETQ. The CDR3 is 16 residues long.

To note about this clonotype: One end of the junction varies from germline; a read error may be responsible. The CDR3 nucleotides are TGTGCTAGCAGTTTAAGGGGGCCGAACACTGAAGTTTTCTTT. It encodes CASSLRGPNTEVFF. The V call is TRBV12-3 or TRBV12-4, the J call TRBJ1-1, with TRBD1 matching 7 bases. The length of the CDR3 is 14 residues.

The rearrangement uses TRBV11-2 and TRBJ2-7; D might be TRBD2 (6 bases). CDR1 and CDR2 (germline): SGHAT, FQNNGV. V was clipped by 5 bases and J by 5 bases, with 16 bases between them. This CDR3 region has 14 residues. CDR3 loop: CASSPGLGGDEQYF. CDR3 sequence (DNA): TGTGCCAGCAGCCCCGGGCTAGGCGGGGACGAGCAGTACTTC.

As regards this clonotype: A junction boundary mismatches the germline segment, possibly from a read error. V usage is TRBV6-1 and J usage is TRBJ1-5; D not certain. Germline assignment: CDR1 MNHNS and CDR2 SASEGT. The CDR3 sequence is 11 residues long. The CDR3 DNA follows: TGTGTCAGCAATGAACCTCAGCCCCAGCATTTT. Amino acids: CVSNEPQPQHF.